This T cell receptor (beta chain) appears in the sequencing data of a study of T cells in Graves' hyperthyroidism and ophthalmopathy. Study-wide findings and caveats: Blood shared most expanded thyroid clonotypes above 0.001.

This clonotype was recorded only once. Its matching antigen is unknown. Amplified TCR beta CDR3 regions derived from RNA transcripts. With the HTBI primer set, the TCR CDR3 went through a first round of RT-PCR. MiXCR, run by TCRdb on the multiplex PCR reads, gives a single entry per CDR3 protein. The data show fewer than 750,000 distinct CDR3 sequences, with about 14% seen just once and 12% held by the top ten. Diagnoses were established using clinical symptoms, serum thyroxine and TRAb, thyroid ultrasound and orbital computed tomography. PBMCs were obtained from under 13 ml fresh peripheral blood. J gave up 7 bases and V 7 bases, and 13 bases lay outside the gene matches. Germline CDR1 reads MNHEY; CDR2 reads SMNVEV (reference sequence). There are 17 residues in the CDR3.

This sequence joins TRBV27 and TRBJ2-2, with TRBD2 matching 12 bases. The sequencing input was blood. The sequence derives from a woman between 45 and 60 years old with Graves' ophthalmopathy. DNA of the CDR3: TGTGCCAGCACCCGAATCCTAGCGGGAGGGCCCGGCGGGGAGCTGTTTTTT. Amino acid sequence: CASTRILAGGPGGELFF.